The next 29 T cell receptor beta chains were all read from a single sample in a study of blood T cell repertoires in COVID-19. Measured with immunoSEQ multiplex PCR; TCRdb has only the in-frame clones, and not every one. This table holds approximately 150,000 clones, around 82% found once. Sequencing was performed on PBMCs or T cells enriched from blood (not recorded which). The receptors derive from a man aged 35-49 years who had recovered from COVID-19.

The genes are TRBV19 and TRBJ1-2; possible D gene TRBD1, 6 bases. CDR1 is LNHDA and CDR2 is SQIVND in the germline V gene (reference sequence). The germline V and J ends were trimmed by 6 bases and 5 bases, with 13 bases remaining between them. There are 13 residues in the CDR3. The CDR3 reads CASRLQGEYGYTF. The CDR3 bases are TGTGCCAGTAGGTTACAGGGAGAGTATGGCTACACCTTC.

The rearrangement uses TRBV19 and TRBJ2-3; possibly TRBD2 for D (7 bases). This CDR3 is built from 14 residues. Germline V CDR1 and CDR2: LNHDA, SQIVND (reference sequence). Trimming shortened V by 5 bases and J by 6 bases, and 15 bases separated the two germline ends. The CDR3 loop is CASSPGGGSDTQYF. CDR3 bases: TGTGCCAGTAGTCCAGGCGGGGGCAGCGATACGCAGTATTTT.

This clone was detected a few times. The chain is built from TRBV10-3 and TRBJ1-4; 10 nucleotides line up with TRBD1. This CDR3 has 12 residues. CDR1 and CDR2 from the germline V gene are ENHRY and SYGVKD. V gave up 10 bases and J gave up 6 bases; unmatched junction bases: 2. CDR3 protein: CATGQGDEKLFF. The CDR3 region has the DNA TGTGCCACCGGACAGGGGGATGAAAAACTGTTTTTT.

This clone was seen more than once but under ten times. The rearrangement joins TRBV30 to TRBJ1-2; D gene ambiguous. This CDR3 region has 14 residues. The V gene's germline CDR1 is GTSNPN and CDR2 SVGIG (reference sequence). CDR3 sequence reads: CAQHPTVYNYGYTF. In DNA, the CDR3 is TGTGCTCAACACCCAACCGTTTATAACTATGGCTACACCTTC.

The chain links TRBV13 to TRBJ2-3; 7 nucleotides match TRBD1. Germline CDR1 PRHDT, CDR2 FYEKMQ (reference sequence). V trimming: 2 bases; J trimming: 6 bases; junction bases outside the gene matches: 11. The CDR3 length is 16 residues. CDR3 coding DNA: TGTGCCAGCAGCTTAAGCAGGACAGGCAGCCGGGATACGCAGTATTTT. It is translated as CASSLSRTGSRDTQYF.

The CDR3 nucleotides are TGTGCCAGCGCTGCGGCGGGGGGGCAGTACAATGAGCAGTTCTTC. It codes for CASAAAGGQYNEQFF. This chain joins TRBV7-9 and TRBJ2-1; TRBD2 agrees at 9 bases. V lost 8 bases and J lost 4; bases outside the gene matches: 9. The CDR3 consists of 15 residues. Looked up from germline, CDR1 is SEHNR and CDR2 is FQNEAQ (reference sequence).

CDR3 residues: CASSLGGYSYNEQFF. CDR3 nucleotides: TGTGCCAGCAGCCTAGGAGGGTACTCCTACAATGAGCAGTTCTTC. This chain joins TRBV5-4 and TRBJ2-1; D is perhaps TRBD2 (6 bases). The CDR3 covers 15 residues. Germline-derived CDR1 and CDR2 are SGHNT and YYREEE (reference sequence). V lost 4 bases and J 0 bases, leaving 11 bases between the germline ends.

The chain recombines TRBV11-2 with TRBJ2-7; 13 bases line up with TRBD2. V lost 3 bases, J lost 3 bases, and 11 bases stayed unmatched. Germline CDR1 is SGHAT and CDR2 is FQNNGV. The CDR3 has 18 residues. The CDR3 DNA reads as TGTGCCAGCAGCTTCGGGGGCCGAGGACTAGCGGGGGTCTACGAGCAGTACTTC. It is translated as CASSFGGRGLAGVYEQYF.

The V call is TRBV10-3, the J call TRBJ1-1; 10 positions agree with TRBD1. This CDR3 has 14 residues. V was pared by 4 bases and J by 5 bases, with 4 bases of the junction left unmatched. From germline, CDR1 is ENHRY and CDR2 SYGVKD. The CDR3 protein is CAISGDRGWTEAFF. CDR3 in DNA: TGTGCCATCAGTGGGGACAGGGGATGGACTGAAGCTTTCTTT.

This sequence joins TRBV9 and TRBJ2-1, with D unclear. Trimming removed 0 bases at V and 6 bases at J, with 13 bases between. CDR1 SGDLS and CDR2 YYNGEE come from the germline V gene. The CDR3 loop spans 15 amino acids. Written as DNA, the CDR3 is TGTGCCAGCAGCGTAGCGCTCTACTCGTCCAATGAGCAGTTCTTC. It is translated as CASSVALYSSNEQFF.

This chain connects TRBV5-4 to TRBJ1-2; no reliable D call. CDR3 length: 15 amino acids. Germline CDR1 reads SGHNT; CDR2 reads YYREEE (reference sequence). Trimming took off 4 bases at V and 2 bases at J, with 15 bases between the two ends. CDR3 coding DNA: TGTGCCAGCAGCACCAAGTATGAGGGAAACTATGGCTACACCTTC. Protein product: CASSTKYEGNYGYTF.

The J gene is TRBJ1-2, the V gene TRBV6-5, with TRBD1 as a possible D gene (5 bases). The ends were cut back, 8 bases at V and 8 bases at J, with 15 bases in the middle. The CDR3 runs 12 residues. Germline CDR1 is MNHEY and CDR2 is SVGAGI. The CDR3 loop is CASASGSWGYTF. CDR3 DNA: TGTGCCAGCGCTTCAGGGTCCTGGGGCTACACCTTC.

In its sample, this clone was seen a few times. V and J are TRBV11-3 and TRBJ2-2; no clear D. The V end lost 3 bases, the J end lost 6 bases, and 8 bases lay between the germline ends. The CDR3 has 13 amino acids. From germline, CDR1 is SGHNT and CDR2 YENEEA. CDR3 DNA: TGTGCCAGCAGCTTGAGTGCGGCCGGGGAGCTGTTTTTT. Its protein is CASSLSAAGELFF.

The table lists this clone with a count of one. This chain connects TRBV4-1 to TRBJ2-5; maybe TRBD2 (5 bases). The V end lost 4 bases, the J end lost 5 bases, and 11 bases lay between the germline ends. There are 13 residues in the CDR3. Germline lookup yields CDR1 MGHRA and CDR2 YSYEKL. This CDR3 reads CASSLRGPETQYF. The DNA of the CDR3 is TGCGCCAGCAGCCTCCGGGGTCCGGAGACCCAGTACTTC.

V usage is TRBV10-2 and J usage is TRBJ2-1; maybe TRBD1 (6 bases). Germline CDR1 reads WSHSY; CDR2 reads SAAADI. V was trimmed by 2 bases and J by 6 bases, leaving 17 bases between them. The CDR3 spans 16 residues. The CDR3 region is CASSEMVRTEGNEQFF. CDR3 bases: TGCGCCAGCAGTGAGATGGTCCGGACAGAGGGCAATGAGCAGTTCTTC.

The rearrangement uses TRBV19 and TRBJ2-5; unclear D gene. V was cut by 2 bases and J by 5 bases, with 6 bases left in between. The germline V gene encodes CDR1 LNHDA and CDR2 SQIVND (reference sequence). This CDR3 contains 12 residues. CDR3 nucleotide sequence: TGTGCCAGTAGTATATTCGGGGAGACCCAGTACTTC. Translated, it gives CASSIFGETQYF.

The V call is TRBV7-9, the J call TRBJ2-7; D is unclear. The CDR3 consists of 13 residues. With 3 bases removed from V and 0 bases from J, the gap between germline ends came to 6 bases. The germline V gene encodes CDR1 SEHNR and CDR2 FQNEAQ (reference sequence). CDR3 region: CASSFLSSYEQYV. Here the CDR3 DNA reads TGTGCCAGCAGCTTTTTGAGCTCCTACGAGCAGTACGTC.

CDR3 sequence (DNA): TGTGCCACCAGCTTTCAACAGTTTGATCAGCCCCAGCATTTT. Its protein is CATSFQQFDQPQHF. The rearrangement uses TRBV15 and TRBJ1-5; D uncertain. Trimming removed 5 bases at V and 5 bases at J, with 13 bases between. This CDR3 is 14 amino acids long. CDR1 is LNHNV, CDR2 YYDKDF, per germline (reference sequence).

There are a few counts of this clone. At the DNA level, this CDR3 is encoded by other sequences in the same sample as well. The chain recombines TRBV9 with TRBJ1-4; D remains ambiguous. This CDR3 is built from 13 residues. Germline V CDR1 and CDR2: SGDLS, YYNGEE. Trimming removed 0 bases from V and 11 bases from J, with 11 bases in between. CDR3 sequence: CASSVVAGEKLFF. As DNA, the CDR3 is TGTGCCAGCAGCGTAGTAGCCGGGGAGAAACTGTTTTTT. Combining the CDR3 with reference TRBV9 and TRBJ1-4 gives the whole variable domain DSGVTQTPKHLITATGQRVTLRCSPRSGDLSVYWYQQSLDQGLQFLIQYYNGEERAKGNILERFSAQQFPDLHSELNLSSLELGDSALYFCASSVVAGEKLFFGSGTQLSVL.

This clone appeared a few times. The V and J genes are TRBV27 and TRBJ1-1; 9 bases fit TRBD1. CDR1 and CDR2 (germline): MNHEY, SMNVEV (reference sequence). This CDR3 is built from 16 residues. With V trimmed by 5 bases and J by 5 bases, 12 bases remained unmatched. The CDR3 is CASSQTSTGGRTEAFF. In DNA, the CDR3 is TGTGCCAGCAGTCAGACCTCTACAGGGGGCCGGACTGAAGCTTTCTTT.

In DNA, the CDR3 is TGTGCCAGCAGCGTAGTGGCGGGGAGGAATGAAAAACTGTTTTTT. Its protein product is CASSVVAGRNEKLFF. This sequence joins TRBV9 and TRBJ1-4; D uncertain. V lost 0 bases and J 5 bases, leaving 11 bases between the germline ends. The V gene's germline CDR1 is SGDLS and CDR2 YYNGEE. CDR3 size: 15 residues.

V usage is TRBV5-1 and J usage is TRBJ2-1, with D tentatively TRBD1 (5 bases). The V gene's germline CDR1 is SGHRS and CDR2 YFSETQ. The V end lost 0 bases, the J end lost 7 bases, and 11 bases lay between the germline ends. The CDR3 is 14 amino acids. The CDR3 loop is CASSLDAGSNEQFF. The CDR3 DNA sequence: TGCGCCAGCAGCTTGGATGCAGGGTCAAATGAGCAGTTCTTC.

This chain uses TRBV7-9 with TRBJ2-3; 8 bases agree with TRBD2. Germline CDR1 is SEHNR and CDR2 is FQNEAQ (reference sequence). V lost 3 bases and J lost 1; bases outside the gene matches: 3. This CDR3 is 15 amino acids long. CDR3 nucleotides: TGTGCCAGCAGCTTGGGGACTAGTCGCACAGATACGCAGTATTTT. This sequence encodes CASSLGTSRTDTQYF.

The chain uses TRBV10-3 and TRBJ1-1; 8 bases are shared with TRBD1. Germline CDR1 reads ENHRY; CDR2 reads SYGVKD. CDR3 length equals 15 residues. The V gene end was trimmed by 3 bases and the J gene end by 4 bases; junction bases not matched to a gene: 7. CDR3 in amino acids: CAISDGQGFITEAFF. For the CDR3, the DNA is TGTGCCATCAGTGACGGACAGGGATTTATCACTGAAGCTTTCTTT.

The rearrangement uses TRBV10-3 and TRBJ1-5; no clear D. Trimming cost V 2 bases and J 5 bases, with 4 bases left between them. Germline V lookup: CDR1 ENHRY, CDR2 SYGVKD. This CDR3 contains 12 residues. CDR3 in amino acids: CAISEPDQPQHF. The CDR3 DNA is TGTGCCATCAGTGAGCCGGATCAGCCCCAGCATTTT.

The chain links TRBV9 to TRBJ1-1; TRBD1 matches 8 bases. The V segment lost 4 bases and the J segment 0 bases; nucleotides outside the gene matches: 5. The germline CDR1 and CDR2 sequences are SGDLS and YYNGEE. This CDR3 region has 15 residues. Here the CDR3 reads CASSTQQGVNTEAFF. The CDR3 nucleotides are TGTGCCAGCAGCACCCAACAGGGGGTGAACACTGAAGCTTTCTTT.

The chain employs TRBV3-1 (or the pseudogene TRBV3-2) and TRBJ2-3; 9 positions match TRBD2. V lost 6 bases and J lost 4; bases outside the gene matches: 8. CDR1 and CDR2 from the germline V gene are LGHDT and YNNKEL (reference sequence). The CDR3 has 15 residues. The CDR3 DNA sequence: TGTGCCAGCAGACGGGGCCTAGCGGGATCAGATACGCAGTATTTT. This gives the protein CASRRGLAGSDTQYF.

This clone came up many times. The V gene is TRBV19, the J gene TRBJ2-2; D ambiguous. The germline V and J ends were trimmed by 7 bases and 4 bases, with 13 bases remaining between them. This CDR3 spans 14 amino acids. Germline CDR1 and CDR2: LNHDA and SQIVND (reference sequence). The CDR3 is CASNFKRPTGELFF. The CDR3 coding sequence is TGTGCCAGTAATTTTAAGCGCCCCACCGGGGAGCTGTTTTTT.

In DNA form, the CDR3 reads TGTGCCTGGAGTGTACTGGAAGAGACCCAGTACTTC. Its protein product is CAWSVLEETQYF. The chain uses TRBV30 and TRBJ2-5, with D uncertain. This CDR3 contains 12 residues. Trimming took 0 bases from V and 3 from J, leaving 5 bases between them. The germline gives CDR1 GTSNPN, CDR2 SVGIG (reference sequence). The variable domain in full, with the rest retrieved from reference TRBV30 and TRBJ2-5, is SQTIHQWPATLVQPVGSPLSLECTVEGTSNPNLYWYRQAAGRGLQLLFYSVGIGQISSEVPQNLSASRPQDRQFILSSKKLLLSDSGFYLCAWSVLEETQYFGPGTRLLVL.